This T cell receptor (beta chain) was sequenced for a study of PD-L1 blockade in urothelial cancer (dated by TCRdb to 2017 to 2019). Regarding the complete study: Therapy was started around 2014 for all patients, and atezolizumab 1,200 mg was administered intravenously every 3 weeks. The study was an exploratory multi-omic analysis of somatic, immune and clinical correlates of response to PD-L1 blockade with atezolizumab in urothelial cancer. Durable clinical benefit meant progression-free survival longer than 6 months, and TCR features were also tested against progression-free and overall survival. Durable clinical benefit was achieved by nine patients and was not achieved by 20 patients. Pretreatment tumor samples, along with matched peripheral blood collected serially before and after atezolizumab treatment, underwent TCR sequencing. A median of 141,255 T cells and 65,000 to 90,000 unique TCRs was obtained from blood samples, and a median clonality of approximately 0.086 was observed. Twenty-five of 29 patients were identified as males with urothelial cancer of bladder origin, and a prior smoking history was reported by 18 of 29 patients. Blood samples were analyzed at 3 weeks after treatment start (second dose) and at 6 weeks after treatment start. Patients had an ECOG performance status of 0 or 1 and had received between 0 and 3 prior chemotherapy regimens. Some 29 patients had pretreatment blood TCR-seq, about 25 had at least one posttreatment blood collection, and about 25 had tumor TCR-seq. In the same patients, pretreatment tumors underwent whole exome sequencing and RNA sequencing in addition to TCR sequencing. Findings and caveats that apply to the study as a whole: A pretreatment peripheral blood TCR clonality below the median was linked to improved progression-free and overall survival. Small sample size (n ≈ 27) and many exploratory analyses mean the results are intended to be hypothesis-generating. At 3 weeks after the start of treatment, tumor-associated TCR clones in peripheral blood had expanded more in patients with durable benefit (n of about 20, p = 0.022).

About this clone itself: Its recognized antigen is unknown. Per-base qualities were not stored, and no clone one base away is much larger.

This sample's time point label indicates: pretreatment peripheral blood. A cohort of about 30 patients with locally advanced or metastatic urothelial carcinoma, treated at Memorial Sloan Kettering on a trial protocol, was included. Peripheral blood mononuclear cells were collected from each patient pretreatment and during treatment, giving between 1 and 8 total time points per patient. The Qiagen DNeasy Blood extraction kit was used to purify genomic DNA from total PBMCs and from tumor samples. Collected pretreatment and during treatment, PBMCs were isolated and stored as previously described. Each PCR received spiked-in synthetic TCR analog templates so that absolute template abundance could be estimated from read counts. TCRbeta CDR3 regions were amplified from genomic DNA with bias-controlled V and J gene primers using the immunoSEQ assay. Rearranged TCRbeta segments were sequenced at approximately 20X coverage. The paper's processing steps were these. Clustering was used to correct sequencing errors, and CDR3s were annotated against IMGT so that V, D and J genes could be assigned. Out-of-frame and stop-codon sequences were excluded, and only productive TCRbeta rearrangements were used in downstream analyses. To compute clonality, Shannon entropy was normalized by the log of the number of unique productive sequences and then subtracted from one. Fisher's exact test with Benjamini-Hochberg correction, using a cutoff of adjusted p below 0.01, was how clones that differed between time points or between blood and tumor were identified. Drawn from immuneACCESS, this table holds only the in-frame rearrangements with V and J called that TCRdb kept. Clones are partly lost; checked studies trace under half to an unresolved V gene and leave the rest unexplained. V and J calls and clone size are copied from that table; D and trimming were computed from the DNA. In this sample the table shows some 38,000 clones, approximately 86% of which occur a single time. In total, the top ten clones hold 13% to 15% of the sample.

The origin of this receptor is a man older than 75 with urothelial cancer. Sequences were derived from PBMCs, sampled around atezolizumab (anti-PD-L1) treatment.

The encoded CDR3 is CAISERDLNTEAFF. In nucleotide form, the sequence is TGTGCCATCAGTGAAAGAGACTTGAACACTGAAGCTTTCTTT. The V and J segments used are TRBV10-3 and TRBJ1-1, with no D gene named confidently. From cysteine to phenylalanine, the CDR3 is 14 amino acids long. The entry retains the CDR3 DNA only, 42 bases that are in frame from base 1. The germline ends are 8 bases apart after V is trimmed by 3 bases and J by 0 bases. CDR1 and CDR2 are read off the germline V gene as ENHRY and SYGVKD.